Following are 5 T cell receptor beta chains from one sample sequenced in a study of blood T cell repertoires in COVID-19. Assay: immunoSEQ multiplex PCR; the TCRdb copy retains only in-frame clones and omits some. Of under 300,000 clones listed, roughly 90% were seen once; the top ten hold about 2.2%. What was sequenced was peripheral blood. The receptors derive from a man in his thirties or forties who had recovered from COVID-19.

The rearrangement joins TRBV29-1 to TRBJ2-7; 8 nucleotides line up with TRBD1. The germline V gene encodes CDR1 SQVTM and CDR2 ANQGSEA. This CDR3 is 14 amino acids long. V lost 5 bases and J lost 0; bases outside the gene matches: 6. The CDR3 sequence: CSVFGQGSSYEQYF. CDR3 in DNA: TGCAGCGTTTTTGGACAGGGAAGCTCCTACGAGCAGTACTTC.

V is TRBV30 and J is TRBJ1-2, with D possibly matching TRBD1 (5 bases). This CDR3 spans 14 amino acids. The V and J ends lost 4 bases and 3 bases respectively, with 15 bases between them. The V gene's germline CDR1 is GTSNPN and CDR2 SVGIG (reference sequence). This CDR3 is CAWTPQGNYYGYTF. For the CDR3, the DNA is TGTGCCTGGACACCTCAGGGTAATTACTATGGCTACACCTTC. Drawing the rest from reference TRBV30 and TRBJ1-2, the complete variable domain is SQTIHQWPATLVQPVGSPLSLECTVEGTSNPNLYWYRQAAGRGLQLLFYSVGIGQISSEVPQNLSASRPQDRQFILSSKKLLLSDSGFYLCAWTPQGNYYGYTFGSGTRLTVV.

The chain has TRBV7-2 and TRBJ2-5, with a weak D call TRBD1 (5 bases). The CDR3 has 15 residues. CDR1 is SGHTA and CDR2 is FQGNSA in the germline V gene. Trimming took off 3 bases at V and 4 bases at J, with 15 bases between the two ends. This CDR3 reads CASSLGLGQRETQYF. CDR3 sequence (DNA): TGTGCCAGCAGCTTGGGGTTGGGGCAGCGAGAGACCCAGTACTTC.

The rearrangement joins TRBV5-1 to TRBJ2-7; D gene ambiguous. Between the trimmed V and J ends, which lost 0 bases and 2 bases, there was a span of 9 bases. This CDR3 has 14 residues. Germline-derived CDR1 and CDR2 are SGHRS and YFSETQ. CDR3 nucleotides: TGCGCCAGCAGCTTGGATACCGCAGCCTACGAGCAGTACTTC. Its protein product is CASSLDTAAYEQYF.

The DNA of the CDR3 is TGTGCCAGCTCACCACCGACGCATGGTCAGGAGAACACTGAAGCTTTCTTT. Amino acids: CASSPPTHGQENTEAFF. This chain links TRBV18 with TRBJ1-1; D remains unclear. Per the germline V gene, CDR1 is KGHSH and CDR2 is LQKENI. The CDR3 totals 17 residues. V lost 0 bases to trimming and J lost 1 base, with 15 bases between them.